Sequencing of this T cell receptor (beta chain) was carried out in a study of control samples from healthy donors and cancer patients. Some clones are missing from TCRdb's copy, which holds only in-frame ones; the method was immunoSEQ multiplex PCR. Altogether around 140,000 clones are present, about 90% being singletons, with the ten largest covering approximately 2.9%. V lost 2 bases, J lost 6 bases, and 11 bases lay in between. The germline CDR1 and CDR2 sequences are SGHRS and YFSETQ. There are 13 residues in the CDR3. This clonotype was sampled from a man aged 25-45 years in good health. This chain joins TRBV5-1 and TRBJ1-1; D might be TRBD1 (5 bases). The specimen sequenced was blood. CDR3 sequence reads: CASSFQGVAEAFF. In nucleotides, the CDR3 is TGCGCCAGCAGCTTCCAGGGTGTTGCTGAAGCTTTCTTT.